The 28 T cell receptor beta chains given below trace back to one sample, sequenced in a study of T-cell reconstitution after alpha-beta-depleted transplantation in children (dated by TCRdb to about 2016). Library generation was performed with PCR. TCRdb lists the instrument as Illumina HiSeq 2500. TCR libraries were prepared with molecular barcoding, using unique molecular identifiers to normalize TCRbeta repertoire quantification. TCRdb reran the public reads through fastp at Q25 and MiXCR, keeping productive beta chains. Each record represents a unique CDR3 protein, reported with the most common genes and DNA among its rows. The sample contains around 680,000 distinct CDR3 sequences, approximately 16% of them found a single time. Clones ranked in the top ten supply approximately 1% of the sample. The sequenced sample was PBMCs from the stem cell graft donor, obtained from the stem cell graft. Receptor source: a human donor who donated a stem cell graft to a child with acute myeloid leukemia.

This clonotype showed up many times. The chain recombines TRBV7-2 with TRBJ2-5, with 8 positions matching TRBD2. CDR3 length equals 15 residues. Germline loops: CDR1 SGHTA, CDR2 FQGNSA. The ends lost 4 bases at V and 2 bases at J; junction bases unmatched: 6. The CDR3 sequence is CASSSPGGRQETQYF. The CDR3 DNA sequence: TGTGCCAGCAGCTCCCCGGGGGGGCGTCAAGAGACCCAGTACTTC.

There are many counts of this clonotype. V usage is TRBV5-1 and J usage is TRBJ2-7, with D unclear. The ends were cut back, 1 base at V and 2 bases at J, with 22 bases in the middle. This CDR3 is 18 amino acids long. Per germline, CDR1 SGHRS and CDR2 YFSETQ. For the CDR3, the DNA is TGCGCCAGCAGCTTGTCCGTCCTCGAGCCAACTGGGGCCTACGAGCAGTACGTC. Protein sequence: CASSLSVLEPTGAYEQYV.

This clonotype was detected a few times. V is TRBV15 and J is TRBJ1-1, with unresolved D. CDR1 LNHNV and CDR2 YYDKDF come from the germline V gene (reference sequence). The ends were cut back, 0 bases at V and 6 bases at J, with 23 bases in the middle. The CDR3 sequence is 18 residues long. The CDR3 is CATSRDVFVVTSGPEAFF. The CDR3 nucleotides read TGTGCCACCAGCAGAGATGTTTTTGTGGTCACGTCCGGCCCTGAAGCTTTCTTT.

The table lists this clonotype with many counts. The CDR3 loop reads CASFPQDTQYF. The CDR3 bases are TGTGCCAGCTTCCCGCAGGATACGCAGTATTTT. The rearrangement links TRBV7-2 to TRBJ2-3, with no clear D. The ends were cut back, 8 bases at V and 6 bases at J, with 9 bases in the middle. CDR3 length: 11 residues. Germline CDR1 SGHTA, CDR2 FQGNSA.

This clonotype came up many times. The CDR3 spells CSAVLAGVQETQYF. As DNA, the CDR3 is TGCAGTGCTGTACTAGCGGGGGTCCAAGAGACCCAGTACTTC. This chain uses TRBV20-1 with TRBJ2-5; TRBD2 agrees at 11 bases. Germline trimming cut 5 bases from V and 1 base from J; bases unmatched to any gene: 3. Germline loops: CDR1 DFQATT, CDR2 SNEGSKA (reference sequence). The CDR3 consists of 14 residues.

This chain uses TRBV7-9 with TRBJ1-5; D is perhaps TRBD1 (6 bases). CDR1 SEHNR and CDR2 FQNEAQ come from the germline V gene (reference sequence). V gave up 5 bases and J gave up 0 bases, with 14 bases separating them. The CDR3 is made up of 16 amino acids. Written as DNA, the CDR3 is TGTGCCAGCAGCCTCGCAACAGGGAGTAGCAATCAGCCCCAGCATTTT. It specifies CASSLATGSSNQPQHF.

This clonotype has a count of ten or more. The rearrangement uses TRBV27 and TRBJ2-1; D unresolved. This CDR3 contains 13 residues. CDR1 and CDR2 (germline): MNHEY, SMNVEV (reference sequence). Trimming shortened V by 7 bases and J by 1 base, and 8 bases separated the two germline ends. Here the CDR3 DNA reads TGTGCCAGCACAAAAAGTTCCTACAATGAGCAGTTCTTC. Translating it yields CASTKSSYNEQFF.

The sample holds a few counts of this clonotype. The CDR3 is CSAEERGQGAIQPQHF. The CDR3 bases are TGCAGTGCCGAGGAGAGGGGACAGGGGGCTATTCAGCCCCAGCATTTT. The rearrangement joins TRBV20-1 to TRBJ1-5, with 12 bases matching TRBD1. Germline V gives CDR1 DFQATT, CDR2 SNEGSKA (reference sequence). This CDR3 spans 16 amino acids. V lost 6 bases, J lost 6 bases, and 12 bases stayed unmatched.

The V gene is TRBV12-2, the J gene TRBJ2-5; the table assigns TRBD2, which was not confirmed against the DNA. TRBV12-2 counts as a pseudogene. This CDR3 is 16 amino acids long. The CDR3 region is CASRQRRQGNQETQYF. CDR3 DNA sequence: TGTGCAAGTCGCCAACGGAGGCAGGGGAACCAAGAGACCCAGTACTTC.

V and J are TRBV27 and TRBJ1-2, with 8 positions matching TRBD1. J was trimmed by 6 bases and V by 0 bases; bases with no gene match: 9. The CDR3 contains 16 residues. Germline V gene sequence: CDR1 MNHEY, CDR2 SMNVEV (reference sequence). CDR3 in DNA: TGTGCCAGCAGTTTATCGCAGGGGGCCTTCTTCCATGGCTACACCTTC. Translating it yields CASSLSQGAFFHGYTF.

The sample holds many counts of this clonotype. The genes are TRBV13 and TRBJ2-1, with 10 bases that match TRBD1. J lost 6 bases, V lost 5 bases, and 10 bases had no gene match. CDR1 and CDR2 (germline): PRHDT, FYEKMQ (reference sequence). The CDR3 runs to 16 residues. CDR3 sequence: CASSPEGTGVLNEQFF. DNA of the CDR3: TGTGCCAGCAGCCCAGAGGGGACAGGGGTTCTCAATGAGCAGTTCTTC.

This chain connects TRBV11-1 to TRBJ2-1; TRBD2 matches 7 bases. Per the germline V gene, CDR1 is SGHAT and CDR2 is FQDESV (reference sequence). Trimming cost V 1 base and J 1 base; bases outside gene matches: 7. This CDR3 contains 17 residues. The DNA of the CDR3 is TGTGCCAGCAGCTTAGAAAGCTGGGGGGGGTCCTACAATGAGCAGTTCTTC. It translates to CASSLESWGGSYNEQFF.

This clonotype has at least ten counts. The chain couples TRBV25-1 to TRBJ2-5; TRBD1 might be the D (5 bases). CDR3 length: 13 amino acids. The germline V gene has CDR1 MGHDK and CDR2 SYGVNS. V lost 4 bases, J lost 1 base, and 7 bases lay in between. The CDR3 protein is CASSGTLQETQYF. CDR3 coding DNA: TGTGCCAGCAGTGGGACACTCCAAGAGACCCAGTACTTC.

This clonotype was seen more than once but under ten times. The chain links TRBV6-2 or TRBV6-3 to TRBJ1-1; no clear D. The V and J ends lost 7 bases and 2 bases respectively, with 11 bases between them. This CDR3 spans 13 amino acids. Germline V gene sequence: CDR1 MNHEY, CDR2 SVGEGT. CDR3 nucleotides: TGTGCCAGCACCCCCCCCCACAACACTGAAGCTTTCTTT. Translation gives CASTPPHNTEAFF.

This clonotype appeared a few times. The CDR3 sequence: CASSLSWAQFF. The CDR3, as DNA: TGTGCCAGCAGCTTAAGCTGGGCGCAGTTCTTC. The chain uses TRBV7-9 and TRBJ2-1; D remains unclear. V lost 2 bases, J lost 12 bases, and 8 bases lay in between. The length of the CDR3 is 11 residues. Germline V gene lookup returns CDR1 SEHNR and CDR2 FQNEAQ (reference sequence).

Only a few counts were recorded for this clonotype. The chain couples TRBV7-2 to TRBJ1-3, with TRBD1 identical over 8 bases. The ends lost 5 bases at V and 6 bases at J; junction bases unmatched: 6. Germline lookup yields CDR1 SGHTA and CDR2 FQGNSA. The length of the CDR3 is 14 residues. The CDR3 nucleotides are TGTGCCAGCAGCCCTCAGACAGGGGAAAACACCATATATTTT. This codes for CASSPQTGENTIYF.

CDR3 sequence: CASCTEDTDTQYF. The CDR3 bases are TGTGCCAGTTGCACGGAAGACACAGATACGCAGTATTTT. V gene TRBV6-5 combines with J gene TRBJ2-3; no firm D call. This CDR3 has 13 amino acids. CDR1 is MNHEY, CDR2 SVGAGI, per germline. V was pared by 9 bases and J by 2 bases, with 12 bases between.

This chain joins TRBV27 and TRBJ2-7; tentatively, D is TRBD2 (6 bases). V lost 4 bases and J lost 4, with 11 bases in between. Germline V lookup: CDR1 MNHEY, CDR2 SMNVEV (reference sequence). The CDR3 has 13 residues. The DNA of the CDR3 is TGTGCCAGCAGTTCGCCGGGGGTTTACGAGCAGTACTTC. Its protein product is CASSSPGVYEQYF.

This clonotype was detected ten times or more. V gene TRBV20-1 combines with J gene TRBJ1-2; 8 bases are shared with TRBD1. Looked up from germline, CDR1 is DFQATT and CDR2 is SNEGSKA (reference sequence). The CDR3 is 14 amino acids. V dropped 3 bases and J dropped 3; count of bases not matched to a gene: 6. This CDR3 is CSASGTGGDYGYTF. The CDR3, as DNA: TGCAGTGCTAGCGGGACAGGCGGGGACTATGGCTACACCTTC.

The rearrangement links TRBV15 to TRBJ1-5; D not certain. V was cut by 0 bases and J by 0 bases, with 6 bases left in between. The germline CDR1 and CDR2 sequences are LNHNV and YYDKDF (reference sequence). This CDR3 has 15 residues. The CDR3, as DNA: TGTGCCACCAGCAGAGATGATAGTAGCAATCAGCCCCAGCATTTT. Translating gives CATSRDDSSNQPQHF.

This clonotype was seen repeatedly, ten times or more. V gene TRBV20-1 combines with J gene TRBJ2-1; 10 positions agree with TRBD1. V shed 1 base and J 4 bases; nucleotides not matched to a gene: 4. The length of the CDR3 is 15 residues. Looked up from germline, CDR1 is DFQATT and CDR2 is SNEGSKA (reference sequence). The CDR3 DNA reads as TGCAGTGCTAGAGTGCCGGGACAGGGGTACAATGAGCAGTTCTTC. Protein: CSARVPGQGYNEQFF.

This clonotype was picked up a small number of times. V is TRBV20-1 and J is TRBJ1-1; D might be TRBD1 (5 bases). The CDR3 has 14 amino acids. Germline CDR1 DFQATT, CDR2 SNEGSKA (reference sequence). The germline V and J ends were trimmed by 0 bases and 2 bases, with 10 bases remaining between them. Here the CDR3 reads CSARDRRGNTEAFF. The CDR3 coding sequence is TGCAGTGCTAGAGATCGGAGGGGTAACACTGAAGCTTTCTTT.

In its sample, this clonotype was seen many times. V gene TRBV20-1 combines with J gene TRBJ2-7; unclear D gene. This CDR3 has 11 amino acids. The germline V gene has CDR1 DFQATT and CDR2 SNEGSKA (reference sequence). Trimming took off 4 bases at V and 3 bases at J, with 7 bases between the two ends. As DNA, the CDR3 is TGCAGTGCTACGGTGCGCTACGAGCAGTACTTC. It encodes CSATVRYEQYF.

This clonotype was recorded at least ten times. This chain connects TRBV20-1 to TRBJ1-1; D uncertain. The CDR3 totals 13 residues. The germline V gene encodes CDR1 DFQATT and CDR2 SNEGSKA (reference sequence). V was cut by 2 bases and J by 6 bases, with 13 bases left in between. CDR3 DNA sequence: TGCAGTGCTAGACGTAACCCCGGTTCTGAAGCTTTCTTT. It codes for CSARRNPGSEAFF.

The chain carries TRBV29-1 and TRBJ1-2; D gene unclear. V was pared by 4 bases and J by 6 bases, with 15 bases between. This CDR3 is built from 13 residues. CDR1 is SQVTM, CDR2 ANQGSEA, per germline. CDR3 bases: TGCAGCGTTGCACGCCTCTCTCCAAATGGCTACACCTTC. It translates to CSVARLSPNGYTF.

This clonotype was counted ten times or more. This chain links TRBV20-1 with TRBJ1-1; no clear D gene. This CDR3 spans 14 amino acids. V was trimmed by 2 bases and J by 1 base, leaving 11 bases between them. Germline lookup yields CDR1 DFQATT and CDR2 SNEGSKA (reference sequence). CDR3 DNA sequence: TGCAGTGCTAGACCCCCCGCAGGGAACACTGAAGCTTTCTTT. Amino acids: CSARPPAGNTEAFF.

This clonotype was recorded a few times. This chain uses TRBV12-3 or TRBV12-4 with TRBJ1-1; D not certain. This CDR3 is built from 13 residues. The V gene lost 4 bases and the J gene lost 3 bases, with 9 bases spanning the gap. CDR3 loop: CASSYGTDTEAFF. CDR3 nucleotides: TGTGCCAGCAGTTATGGCACCGACACTGAAGCTTTCTTT.

With respect to this clonotype: A much larger clone is a single base away; this may be a read error. The chain combines TRBV6-1 with TRBJ1-1; D remains ambiguous. Looked up from germline, CDR1 is MNHNS and CDR2 is SASEGT. The V and J ends lost 5 bases and 3 bases respectively, with 16 bases between them. This CDR3 region has 15 residues. CDR3 bases: TGTGCCAGCAGTCCCACGTGGGGTACGGACACTGAAGCTTTCTTT. Translated, it gives CASSPTWGTDTEAFF.